What follows are 9 T cell receptor beta chains derived from one specimen sequenced in a study of T cell clones after liver transplantation. Sequenced by immunoSEQ multiplex PCR; TCRdb stores in-frame clones only, minus some. The sample includes about 72,000 clones, about 92% of them seen just once. The source was CD4+ T cells from blood, collected before liver transplant. The source of these receptors is a human donor who received a liver transplant.

The chain couples TRBV7-9 to TRBJ1-5; D is ambiguous. Germline lookup yields CDR1 SEHNR and CDR2 FQNEAQ (reference sequence). V lost 5 bases and J lost 8, with 13 bases in between. The CDR3 is 13 amino acids. The CDR3 here is CASSRDSFEPQHF. As DNA, the CDR3 is TGTGCCAGCAGCCGAGACTCTTTTGAGCCCCAGCATTTT. Together with reference TRBV7-9 and TRBJ1-5, the CDR3 gives the full variable domain: DTGVSQNPRHKITKRGQNVTFRCDPISEHNRLYWYRQTLGQGPEFLTYFQNEAQLEKSRLLSDRFSAERPKGSFSTLEIQRTEQGDSAMYLCASSRDSFEPQHFGDGTRLSIL.

The rearrangement links TRBV7-8 to TRBJ2-5; no clear D gene. The CDR3 has 11 amino acids. The V and J ends lost 5 bases and 2 bases respectively, with 3 bases between them. Germline loops: CDR1 SGHVS, CDR2 FQNEAQ. CDR3 nucleotides: TGTGCCAGCAGCCCGCAAGAGACCCAGTACTTC. Translation gives CASSPQETQYF.

The count of this clone is one. The chain combines TRBV9 with TRBJ1-2; D uncertain. There are 15 residues in the CDR3. Trimming shortened V by 0 bases and J by 1 base, and 10 bases separated the two germline ends. Germline V gene lookup returns CDR1 SGDLS and CDR2 YYNGEE. The CDR3 is CASSVEGGDNYGYTF. The DNA for the CDR3 is TGTGCCAGCAGCGTAGAGGGCGGAGATAACTATGGCTACACCTTC.

This chain uses TRBV6-1 with TRBJ1-1; the D gene is possibly TRBD1 (5 bases). CDR1 and CDR2 from the germline V gene are MNHNS and SASEGT. The CDR3 has 14 amino acids. Trimming left V 4 bases short and J 8 bases short, with 17 bases between. The CDR3 is CASSGGDRYGEAFF. DNA of the CDR3: TGTGCCAGCAGTGGGGGGGACCGATACGGGGAAGCTTTCTTT.

The gene calls are TRBV11-2 and TRBJ2-5, with D tentatively TRBD2 (5 bases). Trimming left V 3 bases short and J 4 bases short, with 9 bases between. Germline CDR1 is SGHAT and CDR2 is FQNNGV. The CDR3 loop spans 13 amino acids. The CDR3 protein is CASSFEGTETQYF. In nucleotides, the CDR3 is TGTGCCAGCAGCTTCGAGGGTACAGAGACCCAGTACTTC.

CDR3 nucleotide sequence: TGTGCCAGCAGCCTCTCGGGACAGGGGAATCAGCCCCAGCATTTT. Translated: CASSLSGQGNQPQHF. The V call is TRBV11-3, the J call TRBJ1-5, with 10 bases matching TRBD1. The CDR3 extends over 15 amino acids. The V and J ends lost 5 bases and 4 bases, in that order; junction bases with no gene match: 5. The germline gives CDR1 SGHNT, CDR2 YENEEA. The whole variable domain, remainder taken from reference TRBV11-3 and TRBJ1-5, is EAGVVQSPRYKIIEKKQPVAFWCNPISGHNTLYWYLQNLGQGPELLIRYENEEAVDDSQLPKDRFSAERLKGVDSTLKIQPAELGDSAVYLCASSLSGQGNQPQHFGDGTRLSIL.

The chain is built from TRBV19 and TRBJ1-1; D is possibly TRBD1 (6 bases). Trimming removed 3 bases from V and 4 bases from J, with 18 bases in between. Germline V CDR1 and CDR2: LNHDA, SQIVND (reference sequence). CDR3 size: 16 residues. CDR3 DNA sequence: TGTGCCAGTAGTATTCGCCTTGGGACAATCACCACTGAAGCTTTCTTT. Translating gives CASSIRLGTITTEAFF.

V is TRBV11-2 and J is TRBJ2-5, with 10 bases identical to TRBD2. V shed 6 bases, J shed 3 bases, and the junction held 4 bases outside the gene matches. The CDR3 consists of 14 residues. Germline V lookup: CDR1 SGHAT, CDR2 FQNNGV. CDR3 sequence (DNA): TGTGCCAGCAGTCAAGGACTAGCGGAAGAGACCCAGTACTTC. Translation gives CASSQGLAEETQYF.

This chain connects TRBV6-6 to TRBJ2-1; TRBD2 aligns across 8 bases. V lost 8 bases and J lost 8; bases outside the gene matches: 8. There are 13 residues in the CDR3. Germline V gene sequence: CDR1 MNHNY, CDR2 SVGAGI (reference sequence). Written as DNA, the CDR3 is TGTGCCAGCCGTCGGCTAGCGGGCGATGAGCAGTTCTTC. This gives the protein CASRRLAGDEQFF.